This note documents a single TCR beta chain sequence. Its antigen remains unknown. These data are taken from a study of T-cell reconstitution after alpha-beta-depleted transplantation in children. The study's findings and limits: It was reported that alpha-beta T cells came from several hundred expanded graft clones (about two months after transplant).

Unique molecular identifiers were built into the TCRbeta library. TCRdb called the PCR reads again in MiXCR, with one record for every CDR3 protein. The sample carries some 440,000 distinct CDR3 sequences, roughly 16% recorded once. Looked up from germline, CDR1 is DFQATT and CDR2 is SNEGSKA (reference sequence). CDR3 length equals 12 residues. The V segment lost 4 bases and the J segment 3 bases; nucleotides outside the gene matches: 2. Specimen: PBMCs, mostly from graft donor cells, collected 360 days after TCRalphabeta/CD19-depleted stem cell transplant. V is TRBV20-1 and J is TRBJ2-7; 8 positions match TRBD1. The source of this sequence is a boy younger than two who had a stem cell transplant for Wiskott-Aldrich syndrome, so the T cells may come from the graft donor. CDR3 DNA: TGCAGTGCTACTGGACAGGGCTACGAGCAGTACTTC. Protein product: CSATGQGYEQYF.